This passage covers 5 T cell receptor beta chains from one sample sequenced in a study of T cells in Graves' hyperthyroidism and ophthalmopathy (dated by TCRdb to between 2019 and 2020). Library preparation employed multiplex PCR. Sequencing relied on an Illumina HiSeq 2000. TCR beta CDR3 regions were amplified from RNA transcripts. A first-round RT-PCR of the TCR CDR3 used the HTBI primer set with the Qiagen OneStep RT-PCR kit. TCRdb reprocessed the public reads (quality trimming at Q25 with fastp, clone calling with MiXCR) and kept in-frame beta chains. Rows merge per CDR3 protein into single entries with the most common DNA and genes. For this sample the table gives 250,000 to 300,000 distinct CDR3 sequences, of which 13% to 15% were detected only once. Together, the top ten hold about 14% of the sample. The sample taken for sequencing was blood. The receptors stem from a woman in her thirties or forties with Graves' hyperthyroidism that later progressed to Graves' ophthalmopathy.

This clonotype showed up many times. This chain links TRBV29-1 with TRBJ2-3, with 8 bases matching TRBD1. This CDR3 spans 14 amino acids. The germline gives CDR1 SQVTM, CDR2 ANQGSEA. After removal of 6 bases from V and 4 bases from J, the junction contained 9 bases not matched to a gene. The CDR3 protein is CSVQGDRSSDTQYF. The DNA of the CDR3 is TGCAGCGTCCAAGGGGACAGGTCTTCAGATACGCAGTATTTT.

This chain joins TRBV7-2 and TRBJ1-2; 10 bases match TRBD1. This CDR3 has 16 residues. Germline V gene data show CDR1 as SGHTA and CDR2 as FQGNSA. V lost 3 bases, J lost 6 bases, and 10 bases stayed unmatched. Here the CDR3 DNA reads TGTGCCAGCAGCTTCCCCGGGACAGGGGAGAAGGATGGCTACACCTTC. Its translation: CASSFPGTGEKDGYTF.

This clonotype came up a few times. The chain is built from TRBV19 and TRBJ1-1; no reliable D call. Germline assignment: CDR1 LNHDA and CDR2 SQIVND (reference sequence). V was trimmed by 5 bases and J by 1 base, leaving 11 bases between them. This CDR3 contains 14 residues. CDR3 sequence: CASSYREENTEAFF. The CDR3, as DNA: TGTGCCAGTAGTTACCGAGAAGAGAACACTGAAGCTTTCTTT.

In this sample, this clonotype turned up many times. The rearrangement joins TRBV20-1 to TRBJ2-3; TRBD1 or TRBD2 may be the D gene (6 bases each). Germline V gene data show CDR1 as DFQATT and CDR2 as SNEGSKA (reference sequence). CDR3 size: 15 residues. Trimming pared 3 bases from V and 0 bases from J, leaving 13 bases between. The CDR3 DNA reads TGCAGTGCTAGGGGGGGCAGCACAAGCACAGATACGCAGTATTTT. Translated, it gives CSARGGSTSTDTQYF.

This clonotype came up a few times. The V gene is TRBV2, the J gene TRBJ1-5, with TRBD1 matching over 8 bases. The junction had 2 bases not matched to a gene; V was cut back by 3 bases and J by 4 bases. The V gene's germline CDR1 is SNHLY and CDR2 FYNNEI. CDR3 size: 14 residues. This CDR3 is CASSDQGANQPQHF. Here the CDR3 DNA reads TGTGCCAGCAGTGACCAGGGGGCGAATCAGCCCCAGCATTTT.